Presented here are 31 T cell receptor beta chains from one specimen sequenced in a study of shared clonotypes between healthy human individuals. Method: immunoSEQ multiplex PCR; TCRdb's copy keeps in-frame clones and lacks some. Of hundreds of thousands of clones in the sample, about 95% are singletons; the top ten hold 0.095% to 0.14%. Naive CD8 cells comprised CD45RO-negative, CCR7-positively selected cells, excluding terminally differentiated effector memory CD45RA+ cells. Sequencing was performed on naive CD8+ T cells sorted from blood. The receptor source for this set is a woman aged 25-40 years in good health.

The CDR3 loop reads CASSPLTSGGWDTQYF. DNA of the CDR3: TGTGCCAGCAGCCCACTGACTAGCGGAGGATGGGATACGCAGTATTTT. V usage is TRBV13 and J usage is TRBJ2-3, with 9 positions matching TRBD2. Trimming at V came to 5 bases and at J to 6 bases, leaving 12 bases not matched to a gene. The CDR3 runs to 16 residues. CDR1 PRHDT and CDR2 FYEKMQ come from the germline V gene (reference sequence).

This rearrangement joins TRBV6-5 to TRBJ1-1; D not certain. CDR3 length: 15 amino acids. Trimming stripped 2 bases from V and 1 base from J, with 11 bases between. Germline V gives CDR1 MNHEY, CDR2 SVGAGI. The CDR3 loop is CASSYDSGGNTEAFF. CDR3 in DNA: TGTGCCAGCAGTTACGATTCGGGCGGGAACACTGAAGCTTTCTTT.

For the CDR3, the DNA is TGTGCCAGCAGCCAAGAGACAAGGGGTACGGCTGAAGCTTTCTTT. Translated: CASSQETRGTAEAFF. This rearrangement joins TRBV4-2 to TRBJ1-1; TRBD1 is a possible D gene (5 bases). Between the trimmed V and J ends, which lost 0 bases and 6 bases, there was a span of 14 bases. The CDR3 contains 15 residues. Looked up from germline, CDR1 is LGHNA and CDR2 is YNFKEQ.

The chain couples TRBV27 to TRBJ1-2, with 7 bases identical to TRBD1. The CDR3 runs 13 residues. Germline V gene sequence: CDR1 MNHEY, CDR2 SMNVEV (reference sequence). With V trimmed by 6 bases and J by 8 bases, 9 bases remained unmatched. The CDR3 is CASRYIQGYGYTF. The CDR3 DNA reads TGTGCCAGCAGATATATACAGGGGTACGGCTACACCTTC.

The chain combines TRBV18 with TRBJ2-7, with TRBD2 as a possible D gene (6 bases). Germline V CDR1 and CDR2: KGHSH, LQKENI. This CDR3 contains 19 residues. Trimming stripped 2 bases from V and 4 bases from J, with 27 bases between. CDR3 DNA sequence: TGTGCCAGCTCACCAGTGTTCGCACTAGCAGACTCTGGGGGGTACGAGCAGTACTTC. Translated, it gives CASSPVFALADSGGYEQYF.

This CDR3 reads CASSDLGEKLFF. DNA of the CDR3: TGTGCCAGCTCAGACCTCGGGGAAAAACTGTTTTTT. The chain couples TRBV14 to TRBJ1-4; D is undetermined. Germline assignment: CDR1 SGHDN and CDR2 FVKESK. V was trimmed by 8 bases and J by 8 bases, leaving 12 bases between them. This CDR3 region has 12 residues. The entire variable domain, with the rest obtained from reference TRBV14 and TRBJ1-4, is as follows: EAGVTQFPSHSVIEKGQTVTLRCDPISGHDNLYWYRRVMGKEIKFLLHFVKESKQDESGMPNNRFLAERTGGTYSTLKVQPAELEDSGVYFCASSDLGEKLFFGSGTQLSVL.

The chain uses TRBV29-1 and TRBJ1-2; 10 bases match TRBD1. V lost 6 bases, J lost 2 bases, and 15 bases stayed unmatched. From germline, CDR1 is SQVTM and CDR2 ANQGSEA. The CDR3 contains 17 residues. CDR3 nucleotides: TGCAGCGTGTCCCATGAGGGACAGGGGCTAAGGAACTATGGCTACACCTTC. Translating it yields CSVSHEGQGLRNYGYTF.

The chain recombines TRBV7-6 with TRBJ2-7, with D possibly TRBD1 on 5 matching bases. The germline V gene has CDR1 SGHVS and CDR2 FNYEAQ. V dropped 6 bases and J dropped 0 bases, with 12 bases sitting between them. This CDR3 has 14 amino acids. The CDR3 loop is CASSLSGNSYEQYF. DNA for the CDR3: TGTGCCAGCAGTCTATCAGGGAACTCCTACGAGCAGTACTTC.

This chain uses TRBV5-5 with TRBJ2-3; D is unclear. Germline-derived CDR1 and CDR2 are SGHKS and YYEKEE (reference sequence). Trimming stripped 2 bases from V and 6 bases from J, with 7 bases between. This CDR3 comprises 12 residues. For the CDR3, the DNA is TGTGCCAGCAGCTTCAGCGACGATACGCAGTATTTT. It specifies CASSFSDDTQYF. Full variable domain (missing parts from reference TRBV5-5 and TRBJ2-3): DAGVTQSPTHLIKTRGQQVTLRCSPISGHKSVSWYQQVLGQGPQFIFQYYEKEERGRGNFPDRFSARQFPNYSSELNVNALLLGDSALYLCASSFSDDTQYFGPGTRLTVL.

The rearrangement uses TRBV15 and TRBJ2-5; 10 positions match TRBD2. V lost 4 bases, J lost 4 bases, and 6 bases stayed unmatched. Germline V gene lookup returns CDR1 LNHNV and CDR2 YYDKDF (reference sequence). CDR3 length equals 15 residues. CDR3 sequence (DNA): TGTGCCACCAGCAACCTAGCGGGAGCTCTAGAGACCCAGTACTTC. Translated, it gives CATSNLAGALETQYF.

The chain employs TRBV19 and TRBJ2-7, with no clear D. Trimming removed 3 bases at V and 2 bases at J, with 8 bases between. Germline CDR1 is LNHDA and CDR2 is SQIVND (reference sequence). The length of the CDR3 is 13 residues. The DNA for the CDR3 is TGTGCCAGTAGTATTGACTTCACCTACGAGCAGTACTTC. Amino acids: CASSIDFTYEQYF.

This chain connects TRBV29-1 to TRBJ2-1, with D unresolved. This CDR3 is built from 11 residues. The germline gives CDR1 SQVTM, CDR2 ANQGSEA. The V end was cut by 6 bases, the J end by 6 bases, with 9 bases between. The CDR3 loop is CSVELPNEQFF. CDR3 DNA: TGCAGCGTCGAACTCCCCAATGAGCAGTTCTTC.

The chain recombines TRBV2 with TRBJ1-2, with TRBD1 as a possible D gene (6 bases). V gave up 0 bases and J gave up 2 bases, with 10 bases separating them. This CDR3 spans 15 amino acids. Germline loops: CDR1 SNHLY, CDR2 FYNNEI. This CDR3 reads CASSEADRTNYGYTF. DNA of the CDR3: TGTGCCAGCAGTGAAGCCGACAGGACAAACTATGGCTACACCTTC. Full variable domain (outside the CDR3, taken from reference TRBV2 and TRBJ1-2): EPEVTQTPSHQVTQMGQEVILRCVPISNHLYFYWYRQILGQKVEFLVSFYNNEISEKSEIFDDQFSVERPDGSNFTLKIRSTKLEDSAMYFCASSEADRTNYGYTFGSGTRLTVV.

The chain recombines TRBV19 with TRBJ2-7; no reliable D call. The length of the CDR3 is 11 residues. CDR1 is LNHDA, CDR2 SQIVND, per germline (reference sequence). V was cut by 5 bases and J by 3 bases, with 5 bases left in between. The DNA of the CDR3 is TGTGCCAGTAGTCGTAACTACGAGCAGTACTTC. This codes for CASSRNYEQYF.

V is TRBV7-9 and J is TRBJ2-7; 7 bases fit TRBD2. Germline CDR1 is SEHNR and CDR2 is FQNEAQ (reference sequence). The CDR3 contains 15 residues. J lost 4 bases, V lost 2 bases, and 8 bases had no gene match. The CDR3 DNA reads TGTGCCAGCAGCTTATCCGGCGGGAGAGGGTACGAGCAGTACTTC. It codes for CASSLSGGRGYEQYF. Full variable domain (outside the CDR3, taken from reference TRBV7-9 and TRBJ2-7): DTGVSQNPRHKITKRGQNVTFRCDPISEHNRLYWYRQTLGQGPEFLTYFQNEAQLEKSRLLSDRFSAERPKGSFSTLEIQRTEQGDSAMYLCASSLSGGRGYEQYFGPGTRLTVT.

This chain joins TRBV6-5 and TRBJ1-5; tentatively, D is TRBD1 (6 bases). CDR3 length: 13 residues. Germline V gene lookup returns CDR1 MNHEY and CDR2 SVGAGI. V gave up 8 bases and J gave up 3 bases, with 11 bases separating them. CDR3 bases: TGTGCCAGCTCGCCAGGGGTCAATCAGCCCCAGCATTTT. Protein sequence: CASSPGVNQPQHF.

V usage is TRBV2 and J usage is TRBJ2-5, with 8 bases identical to TRBD2. Trimming removed 10 bases from V and 4 bases from J; junction bases left unmatched: 11. Germline CDR1 is SNHLY and CDR2 is FYNNEI. The CDR3 sequence is 14 residues long. CDR3 DNA sequence: TGTGCCAACCTAGCGGGTGAGGCGACAGAGACCCAGTACTTC. Encoded protein: CANLAGEATETQYF. Based on the CDR3 plus reference TRBV2 and TRBJ2-5, the full variable domain is EPEVTQTPSHQVTQMGQEVILRCVPISNHLYFYWYRQILGQKVEFLVSFYNNEISEKSEIFDDQFSVERPDGSNFTLKIRSTKLEDSAMYFCANLAGEATETQYFGPGTRLLVL.

The V and J genes are TRBV9 and TRBJ1-2; no reliable D call. The CDR3 extends over 11 amino acids. In germline, CDR1 is SGDLS, CDR2 YYNGEE. V was cut by 4 bases and J by 8 bases, with 9 bases left in between. The CDR3 here is CASSSFLGYTF. Written as DNA, the CDR3 is TGTGCCAGCAGCTCATTCCTCGGCTACACCTTC.

The chain links TRBV6-1 to TRBJ2-5, with D possibly being TRBD1 (5 bases). Looked up from germline, CDR1 is MNHNS and CDR2 is SASEGT. The germline V and J ends were trimmed by 5 bases and 5 bases, with 15 bases remaining between them. The CDR3 covers 14 residues. The DNA for the CDR3 is TGTGCCAGCAGTCCGACAGCACCGAGGGAGACCCAGTACTTC. Residues: CASSPTAPRETQYF.

The chain couples TRBV19 to TRBJ2-3; tentatively, D is TRBD1 or TRBD2 (5 bases each). Germline loops: CDR1 LNHDA, CDR2 SQIVND (reference sequence). Trimming pared 6 bases from V and 2 bases from J, leaving 15 bases between. The CDR3 extends over 15 amino acids. The CDR3 here is CASSLDSGDTDTQYF. In nucleotides, the CDR3 is TGTGCCAGTAGCCTTGACAGCGGTGACACAGATACGCAGTATTTT.

This chain uses TRBV6-1 with TRBJ1-2; no reliable D call. Germline-derived CDR1 and CDR2 are MNHNS and SASEGT. The V and J ends lost 6 bases and 11 bases respectively, with 16 bases between them. The CDR3 runs to 12 residues. In DNA form, the CDR3 reads TGTGCCAGCAGGGCCGGATCCGCGGGTTACACCTTC. Translating it yields CASRAGSAGYTF.

The CDR3 sequence: CASSDSRRELGETQYF. CDR3 in DNA: TGCGCCAGCAGCGACTCGCGGCGGGAGCTAGGGGAGACCCAGTACTTC. This sequence joins TRBV5-1 and TRBJ2-5; 7 nucleotides align to TRBD2. There are 16 residues in the CDR3. The V gene's germline CDR1 is SGHRS and CDR2 YFSETQ. V was pared by 4 bases and J by 5 bases, with 14 bases of the junction left unmatched.

This chain connects TRBV19 to TRBJ2-7; D unresolved. The CDR3 has 12 residues. From germline, CDR1 is LNHDA and CDR2 SQIVND (reference sequence). V shed 5 bases and J shed 4 bases, with 9 bases lying between them. CDR3 amino acids: CASSSAEYEQYF. CDR3 coding DNA: TGTGCCAGTAGTTCGGCAGAATACGAGCAGTACTTC.

The genes are TRBV27 and TRBJ2-7; 9 bases are a match to TRBD1. With V trimmed by 5 bases and J by 8 bases, 13 bases remained unmatched. Germline V lookup: CDR1 MNHEY, CDR2 SMNVEV (reference sequence). This CDR3 has 15 amino acids. In nucleotides, the CDR3 is TGTGCCAGCAGTATGGGCGGGGGACAGGGAGTTAAGCAGTACTTC. This sequence encodes CASSMGGGQGVKQYF.

The chain employs TRBV2 and TRBJ2-7; D might be TRBD1 or TRBD2, each matching 5 bases. This CDR3 region has 14 residues. V lost 6 bases and J lost 0, with 12 bases in between. Germline V gene sequence: CDR1 SNHLY, CDR2 FYNNEI. The CDR3 DNA reads TGTGCCAGCAGATGGAAGGGGAGCTCCTACGAGCAGTACTTC. It encodes CASRWKGSSYEQYF.

The V gene is TRBV19, the J gene TRBJ2-7; 10 bases map to TRBD2. Trimming at V came to 6 bases and at J to 0 bases, leaving 8 bases not matched to a gene. Germline V gene data show CDR1 as LNHDA and CDR2 as SQIVND (reference sequence). The CDR3 is 16 amino acids. CDR3 protein: CASRVAGGTNSYEQYF. The CDR3 nucleotides are TGTGCCAGTAGGGTAGCGGGAGGAACGAACTCCTACGAGCAGTACTTC.

V usage is TRBV5-1 and J usage is TRBJ2-3; 7 bases fit TRBD2. The CDR3 has 14 residues. Germline V lookup: CDR1 SGHRS, CDR2 YFSETQ. J gave up 2 bases and V 4 bases, and 4 bases lay outside the gene matches. CDR3 DNA sequence: TGCGCCAGCAGCCAGCGGGGATCCACAGATACGCAGTATTTT. The encoded protein is CASSQRGSTDTQYF.

The V call is TRBV5-4, the J call TRBJ2-5; the D is unclear. The closer fit of TRBJ2-7 to the DNA end suggests the J call may be wrong. The CDR3 loop spans 11 amino acids. Germline V gives CDR1 SGHNT, CDR2 YYREEE (reference sequence). CDR3 sequence (DNA): TGTGCCAGCAGCTTGGATAGCGAGCAGTACTTC. Amino acids: CASSLDSEQYF.

The V gene is TRBV5-1, the J gene TRBJ1-3; D is ambiguous. The germline CDR1 and CDR2 sequences are SGHRS and YFSETQ. This CDR3 is built from 16 residues. V dropped 4 bases and J dropped 0 bases, with 14 bases sitting between them. The CDR3 spells CASSDGAGGSGNTIYF. CDR3 bases: TGCGCCAGCAGCGATGGAGCCGGAGGCTCTGGAAACACCATATATTTT.

The chain is built from TRBV2 and TRBJ2-5; D might be TRBD2 (5 bases). Trimming cost V 3 bases and J 5 bases, with 16 bases left between them. Per the germline V gene, CDR1 is SNHLY and CDR2 is FYNNEI. There are 15 residues in the CDR3. The CDR3 coding sequence is TGTGCCAGCAGTGATATTCTGATGGGAGTTGAGACCCAGTACTTC. Residues: CASSDILMGVETQYF.

This clone has only a few counts. The rearrangement uses TRBV19 and TRBJ2-3; 7 nucleotides align to TRBD2. The length of the CDR3 is 15 residues. The V segment lost 7 bases and the J segment 4 bases; nucleotides outside the gene matches: 11. CDR1 and CDR2 from the germline V gene are LNHDA and SQIVND (reference sequence). The CDR3 nucleotides are TGTGCCAGTAACGCGGTAGCGGGTGCGGCAGATACGCAGTATTTT. Translation: CASNAVAGAADTQYF.